This T cell receptor (beta chain) emerged from a study of cytomegalovirus exposure and HLA in healthy donors (dated by TCRdb to 2016 to 2017). In the study overall: An earlier analysis of roughly 570 of the donors reported about 300 Gb of sequence data and 117 million unique TCR beta sequences obtained from roughly 170 million T cells. An early release that covered 500 to 800 HLA-typed donors contained about 300 gigabases of sequencing data and tens of millions of unique TCR sequences. Of the roughly 420 genotyped donors, approximately 80% were placed in the genetic ancestry cluster associated with self-reported Caucasian donors. The aim of the study was to test whether cataloging public T cell receptors could identify signatures of past pathogen exposure. The T cell repertoires of under 750 subjects were profiled by immunosequencing and related to cytomegalovirus serostatus. A separate validation cohort of about 110 different subjects was used in addition to the roughly 720-subject first cohort. High-throughput TCR immunosequencing, statistical association of individual TCRs with disease status, and machine learning were combined to predict cytomegalovirus infection status. A later analysis re-examined previously published TCR beta repertoires from just over 650 donors and added high-resolution HLA genotyping to investigate patterns of TCR occurrence. The later analysis used no new phenotypic data to find candidate immune exposures, relying instead on TCR beta sequences and their occurrence across donors. An earlier analysis of 450 to 750 of the donors used high-throughput TCR beta sequencing to judge whether each TCR beta V gene segment behaved as functional or pseudogenic. Donor age, sex, ethnicity and CMV serostatus were compiled alongside the repertoire data. A later genetic analysis took genome-wide SNP genotypes for 398 of the 666 donors and used that subset as a discovery cohort. All discovery cohort repertoires had been generated on a single sequencing platform. Both class I and class II loci were covered by HLA typing, at four-digit resolution. Typing coverage differed by locus: A, B, C, DRB1 and DQB1 were typed in roughly 629-640 donors, DQA1 in 500 to 550, DPA1 in 606, and DPB1 in 472. Roughly five DR-DQ haplotypes were treated as single units for association and clustering because of strong linkage in the cohort. Across about 370 genotyped donors of the cohort, an average of roughly 230,000 unique TCR beta nucleotide sequences per donor were sequenced, and 15% to 20% of those sequences were non-productive. Points the paper makes about the study in general: The earlier analysis of some 540 of the donors excluded about 16 rarely observed V segments, including chromosome 9 orphons, because counts were too low. HLA typing was unavailable for some donors at each locus, so association tests used only the typed subset. In an earlier analysis of about 600 of the donors, most TCR beta V segments appeared in productive rearrangements about 87% or about 30% of the time, broadly matching IMGT annotations. Compared with equally common non-associated chains, HLA-associated TCR beta chains in a later analysis were more clonally expanded and had lower generation probabilities. Cytomegalovirus status was reported to be diagnosed by the classifier with high specificity and sensitivity in both the original and validation cohorts. It was suggested by the authors that the approach could potentially be generalized to other disease states and immunological phenotypes. A few of the identified cytomegalovirus-associated TCR beta chains were confirmed in vitro to be specific for cytomegalovirus antigens. When HLA alleles, especially DR and DQ, strongly co-occurred, attributing TCR associations to individual alleles was difficult. The cohort was sequenced for TCR beta chains only, and without alpha or paired-chain data the features that could be detected were limited. According to a later analysis, parvovirus B19, influenza, CMV and Epstein-Barr virus appeared linked to several top co-occurrence clusters. A later analysis associated 16,951 TCR beta sequences with specific HLA alleles at a false discovery rate of 0.05. Immune exposure information for the cohort was limited to CMV serostatus. While some public TCRs were present in many individuals, most TCR sequences turned up only very rarely across donors. Roughly uniform sequencing depth across donors was assumed in presence/absence analyses, although this assumption may not hold. V-gene and J-gene trimming of TCR beta chains was associated with a missense DCLRE1C variant in a later genetic analysis, and the association was replicated in an independent cohort. Some IMGT-functional V segments, including TRBV6-2 and TRBV6-3, could not be told apart with the 87-base-pair reads, so those segments were excluded. In the study, approximately 160 TCR beta chains were listed as associated with cytomegalovirus. Linkage disequilibrium might explain the correlated functional status among segregating V segments, but an unknown experimental factor could not be ruled out. A further reported finding was that TCR beta sequences accurately predicted the HLA-A and HLA-B alleles for most subjects in the first cohort. In a later genetic analysis, fewer N-insertions in productive TCRs were reported among donors in an Asian-associated ancestry cluster than the roughly 700-donor mean. Most CMV-associated TCR beta chains appeared to be HLA-restricted in a later analysis, and the HLA associations seemed to be driven largely by CMV exposure. A later analysis found that TCR association rates varied across HLA loci, with DRB1 alleles showing the most associated TCRs and HLA-C alleles the fewest. The sequencing pipeline was judged likely to have produced a cluster of highly shared sequence variants as a technical artifact.

Between the V and J ends, shortened by 1 base and 2 bases respectively, the junction contains 6 bases. The CDR3 spans 14 residues, from the cysteine through the phenylalanine. The retained sequence is limited to the CDR3, 42 bases, with the frame set at the first base. Reading the germline V gene gives CDR1 SGHVS and CDR2 FQNEAQ. Note on this clone: Its antigen has not been determined. No clone much larger than this one lies a single base away; base qualities are absent.

Preparation of the library involved the immunoSEQ multiplex PCR assay. For the multiplex PCR, a mixture combining 60 forward primers for TCR Vbeta segments and 13 reverse primers for TCR Jbeta segments was used. The CDR3 region of rearranged TCR beta genes was amplified from genomic DNA by a multiplex PCR assay. The amplified TCR beta libraries were sequenced on the Illumina HiSeq System as 87-base-pair reads. Turning to the authors' computational methods: Across the roughly 670 repertoires, a later analysis counted 80 million or so unique TCR beta chains, around 11 million of which were shared by at least two donors. A nearest-neighbor algorithm error-corrected the raw reads and collapsed the reads into unique sequences, merging closely related sequences to remove PCR and sequencing errors. Alignment of CDR3 sequences to IMGT reference sequences was used to assign V, D and J gene segments. Each retained sequence needed at least a six-nucleotide match to both a V gene segment and a J gene segment. Rearrangements were classified as productive when the CDR3 lacked stop codons and remained in frame with V and J, and all other rearrangements were classified as non-productive. CDR3 was defined by IMGT convention, running from the second conserved V-encoded cysteine to the conserved J-encoded phenylalanine. In an earlier analysis of 550 to 650 of the donors, sequences lacking an unambiguous match to a single V gene segment were excluded. In an earlier analysis of 587 of the donors, V segments were called functional above 56.7% productive rearrangements and were called segregating when the between-donor standard deviation exceeded 5%. A statistical classification framework was developed to diagnose cytomegalovirus status using the catalog of TCR beta chain sequences. In a later analysis, TCR nucleotide sequences were compared against IMGT/GENE-DB human TR gene sequences so that V and J genes could be assigned. The TCRdist pipeline was used in a later analysis to assign CDR3 sequences and most-parsimonious VDJ recombination scenarios. In a later analysis, every TCR beta chain was defined by the combination of its CDR3 amino acid sequence and its V-gene family, and reads without a unique V-gene family were dropped. A later analysis removed 500 to 650 highly shared, low-generation-probability nucleotide sequences to deal with suspected cross-contamination and a sequencing artifact. In a later analysis, a clonal expansion index for each public chain was calculated from normalized within-repertoire ranks of inferred template counts. Generation probabilities in a later analysis came from a VDJ recombination model fitted to out-of-frame rearrangements, and those results were checked against IGoR. A later analysis scored TCR-TCR, TCR-HLA and TCR-CMV co-occurrence with hypergeometric tests, applying a repertoire-size bias correction to TCR pairs. False discovery rates were estimated in a later analysis by permuting HLA or CMV assignments 20 times. A later analysis grouped co-occurring TCRs with DBSCAN, adding TCRdist sequence similarity when clustering within HLA-allele-positive subsets. Repertoires with fewer than 30,000 or more than 120,000 public chains were left out of co-occurrence clustering, as were about 5 repertoires with anomalous nucleotide sharing. Here the immuneACCESS table is served through TCRdb, limited to in-frame sequences with V and J called. Missing clones are a known gap in these copies; in checked studies unresolved V genes cover under half, and the rest lacks a known reason. V and J calls and clone size are as listed in that table; D and trimming were resolved from the DNA. The sample data list around 30,000 clones, and around nine tenths of these were observed just once. The top ten clones comprise approximately 3% of the sample.

The cohort was made up of roughly 670 healthy bone marrow donors. At the time of sampling, all cohort members were nominally healthy, though unrecorded immune exposures were likely present. The donor tested CMV seronegative, placing the donor among the 300 to 450 seronegative members of the cohort. A peripheral blood sample was provided by each donor, and peripheral blood mononuclear cells were used for TCR beta sequencing. The Qiagen DNeasy Blood Extraction Kit was used to extract genomic DNA from the blood cell samples. The sequence was collected from a boy aged 5-17 years in good health and CMV-seronegative. The chain couples TRBV7-8 to TRBJ1-5; tentative D gene TRBD1, with 5 bases matching. Sequencing was carried out using PBMCs. The CDR3 protein: CASSLVGGNQPQHF. The DNA sequence is given as TGTGCCAGCAGCTTAGTAGGGGGCAATCAGCCCCAGCATTTT.